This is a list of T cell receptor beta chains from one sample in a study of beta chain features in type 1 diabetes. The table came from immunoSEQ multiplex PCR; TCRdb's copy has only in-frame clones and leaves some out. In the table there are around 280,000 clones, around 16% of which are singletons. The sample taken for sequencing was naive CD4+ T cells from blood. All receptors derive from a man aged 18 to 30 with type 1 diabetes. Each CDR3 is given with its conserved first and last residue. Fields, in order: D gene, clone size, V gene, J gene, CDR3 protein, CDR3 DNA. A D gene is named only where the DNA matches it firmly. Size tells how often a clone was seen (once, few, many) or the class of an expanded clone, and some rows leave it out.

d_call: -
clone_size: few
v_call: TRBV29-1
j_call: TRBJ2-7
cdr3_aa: CSVGGPETYEQYF
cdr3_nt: TGCAGCGTTGGGGGGCCAGAGACCTACGAGCAGTACTTC

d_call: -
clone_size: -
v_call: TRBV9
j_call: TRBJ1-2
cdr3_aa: CASSVVGGGYTF
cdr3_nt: TGTGCCAGCAGCGTAGTTGGGGGGGGCTACACCTTC

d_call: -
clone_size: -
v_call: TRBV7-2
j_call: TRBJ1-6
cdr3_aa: CASSPPNNSPLHF
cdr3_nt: TGTGCCAGCAGCCCCCCCAATAATTCACCCCTCCACTTT

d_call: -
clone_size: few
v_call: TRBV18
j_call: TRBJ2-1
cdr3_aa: CASSLAIYNEQFF
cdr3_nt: TGTGCCAGCTCACTCGCGATTTACAATGAGCAGTTCTTC

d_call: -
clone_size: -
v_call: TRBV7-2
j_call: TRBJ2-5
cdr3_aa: CASSLVRDQETQYF
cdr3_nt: TGTGCCAGCAGCTTAGTCAGGGACCAAGAGACCCAGTACTTC

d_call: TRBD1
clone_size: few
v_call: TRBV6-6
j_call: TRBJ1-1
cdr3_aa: CASSLGGLNTEAFF
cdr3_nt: TGTGCCAGCAGCCTAGGGGGCCTGAACACTGAAGCTTTCTTT

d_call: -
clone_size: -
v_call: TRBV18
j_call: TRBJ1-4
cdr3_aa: CASSPTRETGKLFF
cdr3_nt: TGTGCCAGCTCACCCACCCGAGAGACGGGGAAACTGTTTTTT

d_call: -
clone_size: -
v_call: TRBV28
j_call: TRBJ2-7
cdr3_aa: CASSSLTDSSYEQYF
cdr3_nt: TGTGCCAGCAGTTCCCTGACTGATAGCTCCTACGAGCAGTACTTC

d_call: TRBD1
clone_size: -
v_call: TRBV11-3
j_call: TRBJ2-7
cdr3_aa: CASSPGQEYEQYF
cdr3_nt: TGTGCCAGCAGCCCCGGACAGGAGTACGAGCAGTACTTC

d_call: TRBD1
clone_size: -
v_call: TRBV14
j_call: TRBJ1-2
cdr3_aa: CASSQGDRGYGYTF
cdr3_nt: TGTGCCAGCAGCCAAGGGGACAGGGGGTATGGCTACACCTTC

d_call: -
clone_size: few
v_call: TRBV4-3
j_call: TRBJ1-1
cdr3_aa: CASSQDHFTEAFF
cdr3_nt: TGCGCCAGCAGCCAAGATCATTTCACTGAAGCTTTCTTT

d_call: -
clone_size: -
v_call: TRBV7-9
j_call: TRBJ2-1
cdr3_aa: CASSTPNVGRLFF
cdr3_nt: TGTGCCAGCAGCACCCCGAACGTGGGCCGGCTGTTCTTC

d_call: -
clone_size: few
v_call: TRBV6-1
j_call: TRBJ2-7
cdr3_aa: CASSEAYRETYEQYF
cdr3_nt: TGTGCCAGCAGTGAAGCGTACAGGGAAACCTACGAGCAGTACTTC

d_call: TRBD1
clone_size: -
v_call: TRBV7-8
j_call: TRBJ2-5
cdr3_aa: CASSRDREFGAQYF
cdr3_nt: TGTGCCAGCAGCCGGGACAGGGAATTTGGTGCCCAGTACTTC

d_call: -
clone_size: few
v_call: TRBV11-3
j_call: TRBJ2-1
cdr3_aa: CASSPRAPSSYNEQFF
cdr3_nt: TGTGCCAGCAGCCCGAGAGCTCCTAGCTCCTACAATGAGCAGTTCTTC

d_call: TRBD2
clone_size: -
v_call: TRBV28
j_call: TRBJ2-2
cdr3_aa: CASKAPGLAARKGTGELFF
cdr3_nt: TGTGCCAGCAAAGCCCCGGGACTAGCGGCCAGGAAAGGCACCGGGGAGCTGTTTTTT

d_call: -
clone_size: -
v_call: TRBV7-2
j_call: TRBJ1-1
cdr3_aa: CASRPVRGKKENTEAFF
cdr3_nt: TGTGCCAGCAGACCAGTTCGAGGCAAGAAAGAGAACACTGAAGCTTTCTTT

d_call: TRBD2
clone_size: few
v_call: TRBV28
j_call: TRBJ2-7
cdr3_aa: CASSPPGAGAPYEQYF
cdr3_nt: TGTGCCAGCAGTCCCCCGGGAGCGGGAGCCCCGTACGAGCAGTACTTC

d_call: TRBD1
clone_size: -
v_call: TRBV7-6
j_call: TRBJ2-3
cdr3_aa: CASSLQGAMSADTQYF
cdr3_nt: TGTGCCAGCAGCTTACAGGGGGCAATGTCAGCTGATACGCAGTATTTT

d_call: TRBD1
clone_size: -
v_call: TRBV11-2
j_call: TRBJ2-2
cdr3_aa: CASRTGTGTTGELFF
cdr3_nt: TGTGCCAGCAGGACCGGGACAGGGACCACCGGGGAGCTGTTTTTT

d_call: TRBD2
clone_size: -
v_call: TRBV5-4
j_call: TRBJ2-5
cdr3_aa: CASSLELAGGKETQYF
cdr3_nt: TGTGCCAGCAGCTTGGAACTAGCGGGAGGGAAGGAGACCCAGTACTTC

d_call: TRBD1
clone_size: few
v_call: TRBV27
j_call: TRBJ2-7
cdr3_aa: CASRDRAYEQYF
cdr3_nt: TGTGCCAGCAGGGACAGGGCCTACGAGCAGTACTTC

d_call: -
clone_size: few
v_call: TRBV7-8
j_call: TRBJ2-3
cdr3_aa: CASSPEASWRRGKDTQYF
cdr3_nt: TGTGCCAGCAGCCCAGAGGCTAGTTGGAGGCGAGGAAAAGATACGCAGTATTTT

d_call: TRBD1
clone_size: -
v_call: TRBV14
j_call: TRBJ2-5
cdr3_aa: CASSQHRGLETQYF
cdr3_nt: TGTGCCAGCAGCCAACACAGGGGATTAGAGACCCAGTACTTC

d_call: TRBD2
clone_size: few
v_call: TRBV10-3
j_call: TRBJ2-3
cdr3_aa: CAISEGTNTQYF
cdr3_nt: TGTGCCATCAGTGAAGGGACTAATACGCAGTATTTT

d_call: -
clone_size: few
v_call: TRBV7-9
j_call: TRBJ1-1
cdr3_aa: CASCSGTEAFF
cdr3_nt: TGTGCCAGCTGTTCAGGCACTGAAGCTTTCTTT

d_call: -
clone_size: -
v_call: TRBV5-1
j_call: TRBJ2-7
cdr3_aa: CASSLARGAAYEQYF
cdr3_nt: TGCGCCAGCAGCTTGGCCCGGGGGGCAGCCTACGAGCAGTACTTC

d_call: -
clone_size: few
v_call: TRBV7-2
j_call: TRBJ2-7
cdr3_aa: CASSLASSMGGRVYEQYF
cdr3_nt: TGTGCCAGCAGCTTAGCCAGCTCGATGGGGGGGCGCGTCTACGAGCAGTACTTC

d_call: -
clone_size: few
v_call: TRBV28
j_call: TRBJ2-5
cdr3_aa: CASSSPTFYRGGQTQYF
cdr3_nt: TGTGCCAGCAGTTCCCCTACTTTCTACAGGGGAGGACAGACCCAGTACTTC

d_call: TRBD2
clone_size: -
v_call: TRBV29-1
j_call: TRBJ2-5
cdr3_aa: CSVNLAGGPIETQYF
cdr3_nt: TGCAGCGTTAATTTAGCGGGGGGGCCGATAGAGACCCAGTACTTC

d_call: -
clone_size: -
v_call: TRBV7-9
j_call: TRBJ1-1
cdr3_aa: CASSLQGNTEAFF
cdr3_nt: TGTGCCAGCAGCTTACAGGGGAACACTGAAGCTTTCTTT

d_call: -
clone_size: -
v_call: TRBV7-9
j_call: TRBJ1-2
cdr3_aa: CASSHLRQVYGYTF
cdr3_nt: TGTGCCAGCAGCCACCTTCGCCAGGTATACGGCTACACCTTC

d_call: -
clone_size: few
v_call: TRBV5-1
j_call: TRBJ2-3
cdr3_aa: CASSQTGLGTDTQYF
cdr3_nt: TGCGCCAGCAGCCAGACAGGTCTCGGCACAGATACGCAGTATTTT

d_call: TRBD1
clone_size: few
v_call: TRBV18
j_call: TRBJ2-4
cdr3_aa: CASSPGTGGWNIQYF
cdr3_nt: TGTGCCAGCTCACCAGGGACAGGGGGCTGGAACATTCAGTACTTC

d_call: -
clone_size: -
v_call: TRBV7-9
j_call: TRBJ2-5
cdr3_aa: CASSSRDETQYF
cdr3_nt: TGTGCCAGCAGCTCCAGGGATGAGACCCAGTACTTC

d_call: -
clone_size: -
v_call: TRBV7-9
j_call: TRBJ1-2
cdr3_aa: CASSSYRGVSGYGYTF
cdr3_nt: TGTGCCAGCAGCTCCTATCGGGGGGTTTCTGGCTATGGCTACACCTTC

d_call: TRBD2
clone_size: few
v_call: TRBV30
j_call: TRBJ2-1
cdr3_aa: CAWRSLGTSGIRLFF
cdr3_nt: TGTGCCTGGAGGTCACTCGGGACTAGCGGGATTCGACTGTTCTTC

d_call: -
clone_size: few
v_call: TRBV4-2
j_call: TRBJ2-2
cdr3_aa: CASSQVFRRDTGELFF
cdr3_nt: TGTGCCAGCAGCCAAGTTTTTCGGCGGGACACCGGGGAGCTGTTTTTT

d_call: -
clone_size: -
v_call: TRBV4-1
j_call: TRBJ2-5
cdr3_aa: CASSQPGRNQGETQYF
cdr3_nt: TGCGCCAGCAGCCAACCGGGTCGAAACCAAGGAGAGACCCAGTACTTC

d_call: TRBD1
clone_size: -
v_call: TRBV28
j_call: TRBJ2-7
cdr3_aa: CASSRPGQGTYEQYF
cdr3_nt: TGTGCCAGCAGTCGTCCCGGACAGGGGACCTACGAGCAGTACTTC

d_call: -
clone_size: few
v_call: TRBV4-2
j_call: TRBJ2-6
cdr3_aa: CASSQDRWSGANVLTF
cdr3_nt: TGTGCCAGCAGCCAAGATCGGTGGTCTGGGGCCAACGTCCTGACTTTC

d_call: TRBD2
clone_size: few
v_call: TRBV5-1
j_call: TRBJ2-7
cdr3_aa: CASSGLANKNEQYF
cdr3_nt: TGCGCCAGCAGCGGACTAGCGAATAAGAACGAGCAGTACTTC

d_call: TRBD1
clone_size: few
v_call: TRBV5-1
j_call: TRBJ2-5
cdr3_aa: CASSLATGTGSETQYF
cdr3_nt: TGCGCCAGCAGCTTGGCAACCGGGACAGGGTCGGAGACCCAGTACTTC

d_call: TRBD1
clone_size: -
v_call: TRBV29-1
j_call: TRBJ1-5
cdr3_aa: CSVTETGDSNQPQHF
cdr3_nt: TGCAGCGTTACAGAGACAGGGGATAGCAATCAGCCCCAGCATTTT

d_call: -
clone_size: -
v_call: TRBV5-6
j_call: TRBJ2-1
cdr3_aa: CASSLPDNEQFF
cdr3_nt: TGTGCCAGCAGCTTGCCAGACAATGAGCAGTTCTTC

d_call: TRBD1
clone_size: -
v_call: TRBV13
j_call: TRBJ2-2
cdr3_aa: CASSSYGQGSNTGELFF
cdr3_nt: TGTGCCAGCAGCTCCTACGGACAGGGATCGAACACCGGGGAGCTGTTTTTT

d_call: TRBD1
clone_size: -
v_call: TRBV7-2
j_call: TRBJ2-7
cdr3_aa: CASSLSWTGSEQYF
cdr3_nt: TGTGCCAGCAGTCTATCCTGGACAGGGAGCGAGCAGTACTTC

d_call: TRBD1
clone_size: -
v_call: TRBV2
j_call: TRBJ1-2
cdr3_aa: CASSLQGLYGYTF
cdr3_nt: TGTGCCAGCAGTCTACAGGGGTTGTATGGCTACACCTTC

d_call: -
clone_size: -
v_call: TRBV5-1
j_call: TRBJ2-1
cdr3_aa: CASSVDSSSYNEQFF
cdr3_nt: TGCGCCAGCAGCGTTGACTCGTCCTCCTACAATGAGCAGTTCTTC

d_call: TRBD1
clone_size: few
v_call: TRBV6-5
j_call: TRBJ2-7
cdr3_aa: CASSYTRTGGNEQYF
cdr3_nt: TGTGCCAGCAGTTACACCCGGACAGGGGGCAACGAGCAGTACTTC

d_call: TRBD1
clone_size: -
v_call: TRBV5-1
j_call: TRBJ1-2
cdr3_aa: CASSRGQGPSGGYTF
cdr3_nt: TGCGCCAGCAGCCGGGGACAGGGGCCGAGTGGTGGCTACACCTTC

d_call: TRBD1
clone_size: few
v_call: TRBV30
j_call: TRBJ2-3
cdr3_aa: CAWSPIRGPGDTQYF
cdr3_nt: TGTGCCTGGAGTCCGATAAGGGGGCCGGGAGATACGCAGTATTTT

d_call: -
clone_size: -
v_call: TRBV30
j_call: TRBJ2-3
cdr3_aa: CAWSVAGGTDTQYF
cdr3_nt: TGTGCCTGGAGTGTAGCTGGAGGCACAGATACGCAGTATTTT